Sequencing of this T cell receptor (beta chain) was carried out in a study of T cells expressing NK-cell markers (dated by TCRdb to about 2020). Context from the whole study: Three sorted T-cell subsets (CD3+CD56+NKG2C+, CD3+CD56+NKG2C- and CD3+CD56-NKG2C+) from several donors had their TCR beta-chain repertoires profiled. Among the eight sequenced donors, seven were HCMV-seropositive and one was HCMV-seronegative. All eight donors whose samples were sequenced were randomly selected healthy volunteers, three of them men and five women. Illumina HiSeq 2000/2500, MiSeq or NextSeq was used to sequence libraries as 2 x 150 bp reads.

Spanning cysteine to phenylalanine, the CDR3 consists of 15 amino acids. The nucleotide record is missing. Based on the germline V gene, the CDR1 and CDR2 sequences are SGHVS and FQNEAQ. The sequencer listed for this sample is Illumina HiSeq 2000. 5'RACE template switching, by which a universal primer site and unique molecular identifiers were added, was used to make TCR beta cDNA libraries. cDNA synthesis was primed from the TCR beta constant segment and was followed by two successive PCR amplification steps. The authors processed their data as follows. MIGEC handled demultiplexing of the reads and grouping by UMI, while MiTCR was used to assemble and quantify clonotypes. To exclude erroneous sequences, only TCR cDNA sequences supported by at least two reads were retained. The tcR package was used for downstream repertoire analysis, with clonotypes matched between fractions based on CDR3 nucleotide sequence plus V segment. VDJmatch was used to annotate antigen specificity against VDJdb, with one amino acid substitution in CDR3 allowed. TCRdb reprocessed the reads and lists each CDR3 protein sequence as a single entry, with no DNA. TCRdb assigned the V and J calls; the authors' analysis was not used. The sample table includes approximately 460,000 distinct CDR3 sequences. The biggest ten clones account for about 7.1% of the sample.

On the study overall, not on this receptor specifically: It remained unclear whether the expanded NKG2C-expressing T cell clones were specific for HCMV antigens. For roughly six donors, the dominant CD3+CD56+NKG2C+ clonotypes were among the top 10 CD8+ clonotypes and accounted for about 1.0-7.5% of CD8+ T cells. Those dominant clonotypes were again the most abundant among CD3+CD56-NKG2C+ cells in several donors, at roughly 28.3-65%.

To determine HCMV serostatus, a commercial ELISA kit was used to detect HCMV-specific IgG in serum. Ficoll density gradient centrifugation was used to isolate peripheral blood mononuclear cells from blood. Points on this clonotype: Its antigen is not yet known.

The material sequenced was blood T cells: a sorted CD56 or NKG2C T cell subset, CD4+ or CD8+ T cells, or bulk PBMC T cells (not recorded which). The receptor chain draws on TRBV7-8 and TRBJ1-2; TCRdb's D call, TRBD1, is unchecked because there is no DNA. This clonotype originated in a woman between 18 and 69 years old in good health. The CDR3 protein is CASSSGTLESYGYTF. Full variable domain (CDR3 extended with the reference TRBV7-8 and TRBJ1-2 proteins): GAGVSQSPRYKVAKRGQDVALRCDPISGHVSLFWYQQALGQGPEFLTYFQNEAQLDKSGLPSDRFFAERPEGSVSTLKIQRTQQEDSAVYLCASSSGTLESYGYTFGSGTRLTVV.